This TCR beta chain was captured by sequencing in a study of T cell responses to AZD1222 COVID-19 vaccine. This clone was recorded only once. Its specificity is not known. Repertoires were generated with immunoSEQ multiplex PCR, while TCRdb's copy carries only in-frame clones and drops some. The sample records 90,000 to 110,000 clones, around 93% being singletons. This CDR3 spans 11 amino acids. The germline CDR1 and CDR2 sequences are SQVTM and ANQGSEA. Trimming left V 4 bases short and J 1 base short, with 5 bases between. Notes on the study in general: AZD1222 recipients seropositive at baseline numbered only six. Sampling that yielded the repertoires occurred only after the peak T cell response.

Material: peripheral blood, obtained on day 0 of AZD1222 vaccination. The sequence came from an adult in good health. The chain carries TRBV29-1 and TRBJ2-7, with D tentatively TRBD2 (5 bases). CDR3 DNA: TGCAGCGTTGGGGAGTCCTACGAGCAGTACTTC. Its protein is CSVGESYEQYF.